This T cell receptor beta chain was recorded in a study of T cell responses to AZD1222 COVID-19 vaccine. Generated by immunoSEQ multiplex PCR, the TCRdb table keeps only in-frame clones and is missing some. The table includes 150,000 to 180,000 clones, approximately 87% detected once. This CDR3 region has 16 residues. Trimming cost V 3 bases and J 6 bases; bases outside gene matches: 8. Germline loops: CDR1 KGHDR, CDR2 SFDVKD. A word on this clone: No antigen is known for it.

Study observations and caveats: Just a handful of people given AZD1222 tested seropositive at baseline. The study sampled repertoires only after the peak T cell response. Within unmutated variant regions lay the reported targets of nearly half of spike-specific TCRs. Females made up more of the donors, who were largely white British, and clonal diversity may have come out too low.

The V gene is TRBV24-1, the J gene TRBJ2-2, with 8 positions matching TRBD1. The sequences come from peripheral blood, collected on day 0 of MenACWY control vaccination. The receptor comes from an adult in good health. DNA for the CDR3: TGTGCCACCAGTGATCGGGCCAGGGGGCCCCCCGGGGAGCTGTTTTTT. It is translated as CATSDRARGPPGELFF.